A single sample gave rise to the 26 T cell receptor beta chains below, sequenced in a study of blood T cell repertoires in COVID-19. Generated by immunoSEQ multiplex PCR, the TCRdb table keeps only in-frame clones and is missing some. The repertoire includes 400,000 or so clones, over 85% of them detected once, and approximately 0.92% sits in the top ten. The specimen was peripheral blood. The receptors were sampled from a man aged 18 to 30 with COVID-19, enrolled during active disease.

This chain uses TRBV11-2 with TRBJ1-2; D remains unclear. Trimming left V 0 bases short and J 2 bases short, with 7 bases between. CDR1 and CDR2 from the germline V gene are SGHAT and FQNNGV. The CDR3 has 14 amino acids. CDR3 sequence reads: CASSLDPGNYGYTF. CDR3 nucleotides: TGTGCCAGCAGCTTAGATCCCGGGAACTATGGCTACACCTTC.

The chain joins TRBV2 to TRBJ1-1, with D tentatively TRBD1 (5 bases). Germline V lookup: CDR1 SNHLY, CDR2 FYNNEI. The CDR3 length is 15 residues. The germline V and J ends were trimmed by 4 bases and 0 bases, with 12 bases remaining between them. CDR3: CASSGQTTMNTEAFF. The CDR3 nucleotides are TGTGCCAGCAGTGGACAGACCACCATGAACACTGAAGCTTTCTTT.

This CDR3 is CASSLGTVSDTQYF. In DNA form, the CDR3 reads TGTGCCAGCAGCCTCGGGACAGTCTCAGATACGCAGTATTTT. J is TRBJ2-3 and V is TRBV7-3, with TRBD1 matching over 7 bases. J was trimmed by 4 bases and V by 5 bases; bases with no gene match: 6. Germline V lookup: CDR1 SGHTA, CDR2 FQGTGA. The length of the CDR3 is 14 residues.

A few counts support this clone. The gene calls are TRBV29-1 and TRBJ1-1; D not resolved. CDR1 SQVTM and CDR2 ANQGSEA come from the germline V gene. The CDR3 runs 11 residues. V lost 6 bases and J 6 bases, leaving 11 bases between the germline ends. CDR3 in amino acids: CSVGDAAEAFF. The DNA of the CDR3 is TGCAGCGTCGGGGATGCCGCTGAAGCTTTCTTT. Combining the CDR3 with reference TRBV29-1 and TRBJ1-1 gives the whole variable domain SAVISQKPSRDICQRGTSLTIQCQVDSQVTMMFWYRQQPGQSLTLIATANQGSEATYESGFVIDKFPISRPNLTFSTLTVSNMSPEDSSIYLCSVGDAAEAFFGQGTRLTVV.

This sequence joins TRBV6-5 and TRBJ2-7; D perhaps matches TRBD1 (5 bases). V dropped 7 bases and J dropped 2 bases, with 12 bases sitting between them. The CDR3 is made up of 13 amino acids. Per the germline V gene, CDR1 is MNHEY and CDR2 is SVGAGI. CDR3 region: CASTQSRAYEQYF. CDR3 DNA: TGTGCCAGCACCCAGAGCAGGGCCTACGAGCAGTACTTC.

The chain links TRBV6-4 to TRBJ2-4; D may be TRBD2 (7 bases). The V gene lost 4 bases and the J gene lost 4 bases, with 11 bases spanning the gap. The CDR3 covers 14 residues. The germline V gene encodes CDR1 MRHNA and CDR2 SNTAGT. CDR3 nucleotide sequence: TGTGCCAGCAGTGCCGAGGGGGGGAAAAACATTCAGTACTTC. The encoded protein is CASSAEGGKNIQYF.

The chain couples TRBV29-1 to TRBJ2-5, with 10 bases aligning to TRBD2. Germline trimming cut 4 bases from V and 3 bases from J; bases unmatched to any gene: 5. This CDR3 has 14 residues. Germline V gene sequence: CDR1 SQVTM, CDR2 ANQGSEA. In DNA form, the CDR3 reads TGCAGCGTTGGTACTAGCGGGGCCGAAGAGACCCAGTACTTC. Translated: CSVGTSGAEETQYF.

The chain joins TRBV7-3 to TRBJ2-1; 10 bases match TRBD2. Germline-derived CDR1 and CDR2 are SGHTA and FQGTGA. J lost 0 bases, V lost 1 base, and 3 bases had no gene match. The CDR3 has 17 residues. The CDR3 DNA follows: TGTGCCAGCAGCTTAATAGCGGGGGGTAGCTCCTACAATGAGCAGTTCTTC. It is translated as CASSLIAGGSSYNEQFF.

The chain is built from TRBV10-3 and TRBJ2-2; 11 bases agree with TRBD2. The CDR3 is made up of 16 amino acids. CDR1 is ENHRY and CDR2 is SYGVKD in the germline V gene. V trimming: 6 bases; J trimming: 1 base; junction bases outside the gene matches: 4. The CDR3 sequence: CAIRAGLAVNTGELFF. The CDR3 bases are TGTGCCATCAGGGCGGGACTAGCGGTGAACACCGGGGAGCTGTTTTTT.

The DNA for the CDR3 is TGTGCCAGCAAGACTAGCGGGAGCTCCTACAATGAGCAGTTCTTC. Translated, it gives CASKTSGSSYNEQFF. The V and J genes are TRBV2 and TRBJ2-1; 12 bases agree with TRBD2. This CDR3 is built from 15 residues. Germline V lookup: CDR1 SNHLY, CDR2 FYNNEI. V was pared by 7 bases and J by 0 bases, with 1 base of the junction left unmatched.

The V gene is TRBV13, the J gene TRBJ2-5; 7 bases are a match to TRBD1. V lost 3 bases, J lost 3 bases, and 7 bases stayed unmatched. Germline CDR1 is PRHDT and CDR2 is FYEKMQ (reference sequence). The CDR3 loop spans 15 amino acids. In nucleotides, the CDR3 is TGTGCCAGCAGCTTGATCAGGCAGGGGGAAGAGACCCAGTACTTC. This codes for CASSLIRQGEETQYF.

A word on this clone: This sample includes further DNA sequences coding for the same CDR3. The chain joins TRBV5-1 to TRBJ2-3; TRBD1 matches at 10 bases. Germline CDR1 reads SGHRS; CDR2 reads YFSETQ. This CDR3 contains 16 residues. V lost 0 bases to trimming and J lost 4 bases; unmatched junction nucleotides: 5. CDR3 loop: CASSLGQGAGADTQYF. In DNA, the CDR3 is TGCGCCAGCAGCTTGGGACAGGGGGCGGGCGCAGATACGCAGTATTTT.

The V and J genes are TRBV7-9 and TRBJ1-1; D gene uncertain. Germline CDR1 is SEHNR and CDR2 is FQNEAQ (reference sequence). CDR3 length: 11 amino acids. Trimming took 5 bases from V and 3 from J, leaving 4 bases between them. The CDR3 DNA sequence: TGTGCCAGCAGCGCAGACACTGAAGCTTTCTTT. Protein: CASSADTEAFF.

The gene calls are TRBV2 and TRBJ1-6, with a possible D match to TRBD1 (6 bases). Germline CDR1 reads SNHLY; CDR2 reads FYNNEI. CDR3 length: 15 residues. Trimming shortened V by 4 bases and J by 9 bases, and 16 bases separated the two germline ends. In nucleotides, the CDR3 is TGTGCCAGCAGTGGGGTACAGGGTCAGGTTTCACCCCTCCACTTT. The encoded protein is CASSGVQGQVSPLHF.

The chain is built from TRBV29-1 and TRBJ2-7; 8 nucleotides line up with TRBD2. V trimming: 7 bases; J trimming: 6 bases; junction bases outside the gene matches: 8. Germline V gene sequence: CDR1 SQVTM, CDR2 ANQGSEA. The CDR3 is 12 amino acids. The CDR3 protein is CSGGGQGGEQYF. CDR3 coding DNA: TGCAGCGGCGGGGGGCAGGGAGGCGAGCAGTACTTC.

The V call is TRBV7-9, the J call TRBJ2-5; 10 bases fit TRBD1. Germline trimming cut 5 bases from V and 1 base from J; bases unmatched to any gene: 4. The CDR3 runs to 15 residues. The germline gives CDR1 SEHNR, CDR2 FQNEAQ (reference sequence). CDR3 region: CASSPRDRGQETQYF. The CDR3 DNA follows: TGTGCCAGCAGCCCTAGGGACAGGGGCCAAGAGACCCAGTACTTC.

V gene TRBV7-9 combines with J gene TRBJ1-1; the D is unclear. V lost 2 bases and J 1 base, leaving 8 bases between the germline ends. Germline V gene data show CDR1 as SEHNR and CDR2 as FQNEAQ (reference sequence). The CDR3 runs to 14 residues. CDR3: CASSLYSENTEAFF. Written as DNA, the CDR3 is TGTGCCAGCAGCTTATACAGTGAGAACACTGAAGCTTTCTTT.

The V and J genes are TRBV5-8 and TRBJ1-4; TRBD1 matches 8 bases. The CDR3 extends over 14 amino acids. With 3 bases clipped from V and 5 bases from J, the junction kept 3 bases outside the gene matches. Germline V gene sequence: CDR1 SGHTS, CDR2 YDEGEE. As DNA, the CDR3 is TGTGCCAGCAGCTGGGGACAGGTGAATGAAAAACTGTTTTTT. Protein: CASSWGQVNEKLFF.

This sequence joins TRBV19 and TRBJ2-7; 7 nucleotides align to TRBD1. V was pared by 6 bases and J by 6 bases, with 14 bases of the junction left unmatched. Germline lookup yields CDR1 LNHDA and CDR2 SQIVND (reference sequence). The CDR3 length is 15 residues. The CDR3 loop is CASRGTDRRFTEQYF. In DNA, the CDR3 is TGTGCCAGTAGGGGAACGGACAGGAGATTCACCGAGCAGTACTTC.

The gene calls are TRBV5-4 and TRBJ2-7; D is undetermined. CDR1 and CDR2 (germline): SGHNT, YYREEE (reference sequence). V was trimmed by 1 base and J by 6 bases, leaving 8 bases between them. CDR3 length equals 12 residues. The CDR3 sequence is CASSLSGLEQYF. The CDR3 DNA reads TGTGCCAGCAGCTTGTCAGGCCTCGAGCAGTACTTC.

The chain uses TRBV5-4 and TRBJ1-1; 12 bases agree with TRBD1. Germline CDR1 and CDR2: SGHNT and YYREEE (reference sequence). V dropped 3 bases and J dropped 8; count of bases not matched to a gene: 8. The CDR3 covers 15 residues. The DNA for the CDR3 is TGTGCCAGCAGCTGGGGGGACAGGGGGCGTCTCGAAGCTTTCTTT. Amino acid sequence: CASSWGDRGRLEAFF.

For this clone: Other DNA sequences in the same sample also yield this CDR3. The chain employs TRBV3-1 (or the pseudogene TRBV3-2) and TRBJ1-2; the D gene is possibly TRBD1 (6 bases). The CDR3 runs 13 residues. CDR1 is LGHDT and CDR2 is YNNKEL in the germline V gene (reference sequence). Between the trimmed V and J ends, which lost 6 bases and 4 bases, there was a span of 12 bases. In DNA form, the CDR3 reads TGTGCCAGCAGTCCAGGACAGACCTATGGCTACACCTTC. Translating it yields CASSPGQTYGYTF.

This sequence joins TRBV4-2 and TRBJ2-7; possible D gene TRBD1, 5 bases. Trimming stripped 0 bases from V and 0 bases from J, with 9 bases between. The germline gives CDR1 LGHNA, CDR2 YNFKEQ. The CDR3 totals 15 residues. CDR3 amino acids: CASSQDTGVSYEQYF. The CDR3 bases are TGTGCCAGCAGCCAAGACACAGGCGTCTCCTACGAGCAGTACTTC.

This clone was recorded a few times. The chain employs TRBV6-5 and TRBJ1-3; D gene unclear. Trimming removed 5 bases from V and 1 base from J, with 9 bases in between. Per the germline V gene, CDR1 is MNHEY and CDR2 is SVGAGI. This CDR3 is 14 amino acids long. For the CDR3, the DNA is TGTGCCAGCAGTAACAGTTTTTCTGGAAACACCATATATTTT. Its translation: CASSNSFSGNTIYF.

In its sample, this clone was seen a few times. This chain uses TRBV21-1 with TRBJ1-4. TRBV21-1 is a recognized pseudogene. CDR3 length: 13 residues. The CDR3 region has the DNA TGTGCCAGCACACGGGGGGGAAATGAAAAACTGTTTTTT. The encoded protein is CASTRGGNEKLFF.

CDR3 bases: TGTGCCACCAGTGCCGGGATTTCGGCTGAGCAGTTCTTC. This codes for CATSAGISAEQFF. The genes are TRBV24-1 and TRBJ2-1; D may be TRBD2 (5 bases). The CDR3 has 13 amino acids. Trimming shortened V by 5 bases and J by 9 bases, and 13 bases separated the two germline ends. Germline CDR1 KGHDR, CDR2 SFDVKD.